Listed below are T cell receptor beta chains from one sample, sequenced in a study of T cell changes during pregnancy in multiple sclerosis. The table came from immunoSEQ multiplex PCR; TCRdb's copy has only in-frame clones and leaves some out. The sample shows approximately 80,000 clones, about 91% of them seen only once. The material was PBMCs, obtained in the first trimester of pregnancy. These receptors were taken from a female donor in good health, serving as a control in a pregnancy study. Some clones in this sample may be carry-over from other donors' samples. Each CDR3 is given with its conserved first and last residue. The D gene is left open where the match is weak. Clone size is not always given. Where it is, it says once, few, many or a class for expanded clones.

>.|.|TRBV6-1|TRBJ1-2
CASRPPGTNYGYTF
TGTGCCAGCAGGCCCCCGGGAACCAACTATGGCTACACCTTC
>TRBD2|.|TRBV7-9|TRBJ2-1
CASSSGLAPFNEQFF
TGTGCCAGCAGCTCGGGACTAGCGCCCTTCAATGAGCAGTTCTTC
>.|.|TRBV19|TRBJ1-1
CASSRDGGDTEAFF
TGTGCCAGTAGCCGGGACGGCGGGGATACTGAAGCTTTCTTT
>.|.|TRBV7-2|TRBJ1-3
CASSPTTGPTIYF
TGTGCCAGCAGCCCAACTACAGGGCCCACCATATATTTT
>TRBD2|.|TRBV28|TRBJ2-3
CASSPGGGTDTQYF
TGTGCCAGCAGCCCGGGGGGTGGCACAGATACGCAGTATTTT
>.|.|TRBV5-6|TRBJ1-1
CASSLAGGRSTEAFF
TGTGCCAGCAGCTTGGCCGGGGGGCGTAGCACTGAAGCTTTCTTT
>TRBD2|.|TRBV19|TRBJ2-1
CASTGTSGAYNEQFF
TGTGCCAGTACCGGGACTAGCGGGGCTTACAATGAGCAGTTCTTC
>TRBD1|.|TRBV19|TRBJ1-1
CASSNRQGGTEAFF
TGTGCCAGTAGTAATCGACAGGGGGGCACTGAAGCTTTCTTT
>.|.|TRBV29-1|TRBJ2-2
CSVEDRETNTGELFF
TGCAGCGTTGAAGATCGGGAGACCAACACCGGGGAGCTGTTTTTT
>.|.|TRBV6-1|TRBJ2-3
CASSEAAGLADTQYF
TGTGCCAGCAGTGAAGCGGCAGGGTTGGCAGATACGCAGTATTTT
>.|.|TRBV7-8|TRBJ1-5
CASSLAPVNRRYQPQHF
TGTGCCAGCAGCTTAGCGCCTGTTAACAGGAGATACCAGCCCCAGCATTTT
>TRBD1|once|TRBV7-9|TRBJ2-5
CASSLGQGKETQYF
TGTGCCAGCAGCTTGGGACAGGGGAAAGAGACCCAGTACTTC
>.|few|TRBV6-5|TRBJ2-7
CASTRGRVYEQYF
TGTGCCAGCACGAGAGGGAGAGTCTACGAGCAGTACTTC
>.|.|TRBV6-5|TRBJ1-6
CASRDGRRHSPLHF
TGTGCCAGCAGGGATGGGAGGAGGCATTCACCCCTCCACTTT
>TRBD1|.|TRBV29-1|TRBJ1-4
CSVYGQGNEKLFF
TGCAGCGTCTACGGACAGGGTAATGAAAAACTGTTTTTT
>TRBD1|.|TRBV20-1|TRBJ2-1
CSVVGGYEQFF
TGCAGTGTTGTAGGGGGCTATGAGCAGTTCTTC
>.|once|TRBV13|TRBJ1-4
CASSLGGAGEKLFF
TGTGCCAGCAGCTTGGGCGGGGCAGGAGAAAAACTGTTTTTT
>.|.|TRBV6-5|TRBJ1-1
CASSYSGDSEAFF
TGTGCCAGCAGTTACTCCGGAGATTCTGAAGCTTTCTTT
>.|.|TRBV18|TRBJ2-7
CASSPGANRGGDEQYF
TGTGCCAGCTCACCTGGGGCGAACAGGGGAGGTGACGAGCAGTACTTC
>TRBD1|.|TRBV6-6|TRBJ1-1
CASASDRANTEAFF
TGTGCCAGCGCTTCGGACAGGGCGAACACTGAAGCTTTCTTT
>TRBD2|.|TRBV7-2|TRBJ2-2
CASSSTGLAGERRTGELFF
TGTGCCAGCAGCTCAACGGGACTAGCGGGGGAGAGGAGAACCGGGGAGCTGTTTTTT
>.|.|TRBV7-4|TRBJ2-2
CASSRDRPNTGELFF
TGTGCCAGCAGCCGAGACAGGCCCAACACCGGGGAGCTGTTTTTT
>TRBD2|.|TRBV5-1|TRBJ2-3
CASSLPGLASSTDTQYF
TGCGCCAGCAGCTTACCGGGACTAGCCTCTAGCACAGATACGCAGTATTTT
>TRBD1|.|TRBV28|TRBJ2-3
CASSLAGTGRDTQYF
TGTGCCAGCAGTTTAGCGGGGACAGGGAGAGATACGCAGTATTTT
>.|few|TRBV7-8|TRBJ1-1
CASSLIGKRDEAFF
TGTGCCAGCAGCTTAATAGGGAAACGGGATGAAGCTTTCTTT
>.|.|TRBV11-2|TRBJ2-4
CASSLEAGAKNIQYF
TGTGCCAGCAGCTTAGAGGCAGGAGCCAAAAACATTCAGTACTTC
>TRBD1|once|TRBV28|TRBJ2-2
CASSPDRGIFGELFF
TGTGCCAGCAGTCCCGACAGGGGGATATTCGGGGAGCTGTTTTTT
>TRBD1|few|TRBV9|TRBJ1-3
CASSVSTQGALGNTIYF
TGTGCCAGCAGCGTATCTACACAGGGGGCGCTTGGAAACACCATATATTTT
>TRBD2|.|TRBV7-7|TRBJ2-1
CASSLALGAGLGGNEQFF
TGTGCTAGCAGCTTAGCGCTGGGAGCGGGACTGGGAGGCAATGAGCAGTTCTTC
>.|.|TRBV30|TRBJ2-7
CAWSAAGRSEQYF
TGTGCCTGGAGTGCCGCGGGGCGAAGCGAGCAGTACTTC
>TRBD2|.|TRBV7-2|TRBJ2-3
CASSSSGGLGDTQYF
TGTGCCAGCAGCTCTAGCGGGGGGCTAGGGGATACGCAGTATTTT
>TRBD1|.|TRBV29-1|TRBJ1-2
CSVDPRTGKDGYTF
TGCAGCGTTGATCCGCGGACAGGGAAGGATGGCTACACCTTC
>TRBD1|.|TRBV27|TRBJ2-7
CASREQTGGAIYEQYF
TGTGCCAGCAGAGAACAGACAGGGGGCGCGATCTACGAGCAGTACTTC
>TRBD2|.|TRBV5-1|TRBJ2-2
CASSSRLAAGGPPGELFF
TGCGCCAGCAGCTCCAGACTAGCAGCGGGGGGGCCTCCCGGGGAGCTGTTTTTT
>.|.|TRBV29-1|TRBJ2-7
CSVQGFSYEQYF
TGCAGCGTCCAGGGGTTCTCCTACGAGCAGTACTTC
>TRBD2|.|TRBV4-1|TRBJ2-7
CASSGTSPRHGLGYEQYF
TGCGCCAGCAGCGGGACTAGTCCCCGCCACGGACTTGGCTACGAGCAGTACTTC
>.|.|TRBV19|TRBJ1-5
CASSMGRGQPQHF
TGTGCCAGTAGTATGGGGCGGGGTCAGCCCCAGCATTTT
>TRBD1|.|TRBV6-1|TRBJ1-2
CASNRDRAGGYTF
TGTGCCAGCAACCGGGACAGGGCTGGTGGCTACACCTTC
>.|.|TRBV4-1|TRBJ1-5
CASSQASNQPQHF
TGCGCCAGCAGCCAAGCGAGCAATCAGCCCCAGCATTTT
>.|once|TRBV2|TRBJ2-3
CASGLLAEVNTDTQYF
TGTGCCAGCGGACTCCTGGCAGAGGTGAACACAGATACGCAGTATTTT
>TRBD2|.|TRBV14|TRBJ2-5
CASSPGRGETQYF
TGTGCCAGCAGCCCCGGGAGGGGAGAGACCCAGTACTTC
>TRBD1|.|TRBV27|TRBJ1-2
CASSSILRTGGRYGYTF
TGTGCCAGCAGTTCCATACTAAGGACAGGGGGCCGGTATGGCTACACCTTC
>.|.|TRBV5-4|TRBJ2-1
CASTHSGGLTNEQFF
TGTGCCAGCACCCACTCCGGGGGGCTCACCAATGAGCAGTTCTTC
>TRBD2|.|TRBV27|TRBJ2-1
CASNIAGVDYNEQFF
TGTGCCAGCAACATAGCGGGAGTCGACTACAATGAGCAGTTCTTC
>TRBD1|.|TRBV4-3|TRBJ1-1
CASSQPRQGTGERTEAFF
TGCGCCAGCAGCCAGCCGCGGCAGGGGACAGGGGAGAGGACTGAAGCTTTCTTT
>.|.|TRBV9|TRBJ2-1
CASSGVGGNYNEQFF
TGTGCCAGCAGCGGGGTTGGAGGGAACTACAATGAGCAGTTCTTC
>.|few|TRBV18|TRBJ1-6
CASSPQATNSPLHF
TGTGCCAGCTCACCTCAGGCCACGAATTCACCCCTCCACTTT
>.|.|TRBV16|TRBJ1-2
CASSHSDLNYGYTF
TGTGCCAGCAGCCATTCCGACTTGAACTATGGCTACACCTTC
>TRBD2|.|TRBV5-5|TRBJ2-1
CASSLTGLAGGSEQFF
TGTGCCAGCAGCCTGACTGGACTAGCGGGGGGGAGTGAGCAGTTCTTC
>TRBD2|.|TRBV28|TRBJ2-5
CASSPTVEREDQETQYF
TGTGCCAGCAGTCCAACGGTGGAGCGGGAGGACCAAGAGACCCAGTACTTC
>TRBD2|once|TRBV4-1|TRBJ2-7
CASSLLAGGPYEQYF
TGCGCCAGCAGCCTACTAGCGGGGGGGCCATACGAGCAGTACTTC
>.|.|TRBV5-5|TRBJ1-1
CASSLSGEAEAFF
TGTGCCAGCAGCTTGTCAGGGGAAGCTGAAGCTTTCTTT
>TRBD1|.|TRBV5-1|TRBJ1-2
CASSQIQGTAYTF
TGCGCCAGCAGCCAGATACAGGGGACCGCCTACACCTTC
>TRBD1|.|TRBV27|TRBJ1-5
CASNPPGQGGISNQPQHF
TGTGCCAGCAACCCTCCGGGACAGGGGGGGATTAGCAATCAGCCCCAGCATTTT